The 15 T cell receptor beta chains given below trace back to one sample, sequenced in a study of blood T cell repertoires in COVID-19. TCRdb's copy holds only in-frame clones and misses some; the assay was immunoSEQ multiplex PCR. The sample holds around 230,000 clones, roughly four fifths seen once. Sequenced sample: peripheral blood. The receptors originated from a woman between 40 and 55 years old with active or convalescent COVID-19.

The chain has TRBV19 and TRBJ1-6; possibly TRBD1 for D (6 bases). Germline V gene data show CDR1 as LNHDA and CDR2 as SQIVND (reference sequence). Trimming left V 3 bases short and J 8 bases short, with 8 bases between. The CDR3 contains 13 residues. In DNA, the CDR3 is TGTGCCAGTAGTATGGGGGCAGATTCACCCCTCCACTTT. This codes for CASSMGADSPLHF.

The table lists this clone with a count of one. This chain joins TRBV6-4 and TRBJ2-1, with a weak D call TRBD2 (5 bases). CDR3 length: 13 residues. V lost 4 bases to trimming and J lost 12 bases, with 16 bases between them. Per the germline V gene, CDR1 is MRHNA and CDR2 is SNTAGT. CDR3 residues: CASSVLLSGMQFF. In DNA form, the CDR3 reads TGTGCCAGCAGTGTCTTACTCTCGGGGATGCAGTTCTTC.

This rearrangement joins TRBV3-1 (or the pseudogene TRBV3-2) to TRBJ1-2; 8 bases map to TRBD1. This CDR3 contains 14 residues. V lost 5 bases to trimming and J lost 6 bases; unmatched junction nucleotides: 8. CDR1 LGHDT and CDR2 YNNKEL come from the germline V gene (reference sequence). For the CDR3, the DNA is TGTGCCAGCAGCTTTTTCGGACAGGGAGATGGCTACACCTTC. The encoded protein is CASSFFGQGDGYTF.

CDR3 in amino acids: CASSSSRGLASGANVLTF. The CDR3 DNA sequence: TGTGCCAGCAGTTCTAGCAGGGGGCTAGCCTCTGGGGCCAACGTCCTGACTTTC. This sequence joins TRBV6-9 and TRBJ2-6, with 8 nucleotides matching TRBD1. V trimming: 4 bases; J trimming: 0 bases; junction bases outside the gene matches: 8. The germline V gene has CDR1 MNHGY and CDR2 SVAAGI. CDR3 length: 18 residues.

This clone was detected only a few times. This chain joins TRBV7-8 and TRBJ1-1, with TRBD1 identical over 7 bases. V lost 5 bases, J lost 5 bases, and 11 bases stayed unmatched. Germline-derived CDR1 and CDR2 are SGHVS and FQNEAQ. The CDR3 is made up of 15 amino acids. The DNA of the CDR3 is TGTGCCAGCAGCGAGACAGGGTTGGGGAAGACTGAAGCTTTCTTT. It translates to CASSETGLGKTEAFF.

CDR3 amino acids: CASSLERGGVDTQYF. The CDR3 bases are TGTGCCAGCAGCCTAGAGCGGGGGGGAGTAGATACGCAGTATTTT. The chain carries TRBV9 and TRBJ2-3; 10 positions match TRBD2. The CDR3 runs to 15 residues. The trim removed 4 bases at V and 5 bases at J, leaving 7 bases unmatched. CDR1 SGDLS and CDR2 YYNGEE come from the germline V gene.

The chain employs TRBV5-1 and TRBJ1-3, with unresolved D. Between the trimmed V and J ends, which lost 4 bases and 5 bases, there was a span of 16 bases. The CDR3 contains 15 residues. CDR1 is SGHRS, CDR2 YFSETQ, per germline. The CDR3 loop is CASSLGRPGRNTIYF. In DNA form, the CDR3 reads TGCGCCAGCAGCCTAGGCAGACCCGGTCGAAACACCATATATTTT. The variable domain in full, completed from reference TRBV5-1 and TRBJ1-3, reads KAGVTQTPRYLIKTRGQQVTLSCSPISGHRSVSWYQQTPGQGLQFLFEYFSETQRNKGNFPGRFSGRQFSNSRSEMNVSTLELGDSALYLCASSLGRPGRNTIYFGEGSWLTVV.

The rearrangement uses TRBV5-1 and TRBJ2-5; 8 bases agree with TRBD1. CDR1 is SGHRS, CDR2 YFSETQ, per germline. This CDR3 has 15 residues. Trimming at V came to 5 bases and at J to 2 bases, leaving 8 bases not matched to a gene. The CDR3 region is CASSQGQGMQETQYF. The DNA of the CDR3 is TGCGCCAGCAGTCAAGGACAGGGAATGCAAGAGACCCAGTACTTC.

The chain joins TRBV19 to TRBJ2-4; TRBD2 matches at 13 bases. This CDR3 has 20 residues. Germline V gene lookup returns CDR1 LNHDA and CDR2 SQIVND (reference sequence). Unmatched junction bases numbered 23, after V lost 9 bases and J lost 6 bases. CDR3 residues: CARPPEGVTSGREMRNIQYF. CDR3 nucleotide sequence: TGTGCCAGACCTCCAGAGGGCGTAACTAGCGGGAGGGAAATGAGAAACATTCAGTACTTC.

This clone was picked up many times. The chain has TRBV25-1 and TRBJ1-2, with 10 positions matching TRBD1. V gave up 4 bases and J gave up 5 bases; unmatched junction bases: 13. Germline V lookup: CDR1 MGHDK, CDR2 SYGVNS. The CDR3 spans 17 residues. As DNA, the CDR3 is TGTGCCAGCAGTGCTAGATTCGGGACAGGGGACTCTTATGGCTACACCTTC. Its protein is CASSARFGTGDSYGYTF.

The rearrangement joins TRBV12-5 to TRBJ1-2; tentatively, D is TRBD1 (5 bases). The CDR3 has 15 amino acids. Germline assignment: CDR1 LGHNT and CDR2 FRNRAP. The V and J ends lost 1 base and 4 bases respectively, with 13 bases between them. For the CDR3, the DNA is TGTGCTAGTGGTTTGGCCCTAACCGACAGCTATGGCTACACCTTC. Translated, it gives CASGLALTDSYGYTF.

The rearrangement uses TRBV5-1 and TRBJ2-1; 8 bases match TRBD2. The CDR3 contains 14 residues. V was clipped by 4 bases and J by 7 bases; unmatched bases: 7. Germline V CDR1 and CDR2: SGHRS, YFSETQ. The CDR3 bases are TGCGCCAGCAGCCGTCAAGCGGGGGCTAATGAGCAGTTCTTC. This sequence encodes CASSRQAGANEQFF. The full variable domain, its missing parts supplied by reference TRBV5-1 and TRBJ2-1, is KAGVTQTPRYLIKTRGQQVTLSCSPISGHRSVSWYQQTPGQGLQFLFEYFSETQRNKGNFPGRFSGRQFSNSRSEMNVSTLELGDSALYLCASSRQAGANEQFFGPGTRLTVL.

The genes are TRBV29-1 and TRBJ2-7, with TRBD1 identical over 7 bases. From germline, CDR1 is SQVTM and CDR2 ANQGSEA. J gave up 6 bases and V 5 bases, and 16 bases lay outside the gene matches. The CDR3 loop spans 15 amino acids. The CDR3, as DNA: TGCAGCGTTTCCCCCACAGGGGCAGGGGGTCGCGAGCAGTACTTC. As protein: CSVSPTGAGGREQYF.

V gene TRBV27 combines with J gene TRBJ2-7; D is possibly TRBD1 (6 bases). This CDR3 has 13 amino acids. Germline CDR1 is MNHEY and CDR2 is SMNVEV (reference sequence). V shed 2 bases and J shed 2 bases, with 7 bases lying between them. CDR3 residues: CASSLPGAYEQYF. In DNA, the CDR3 is TGTGCCAGCAGTTTACCAGGGGCCTACGAGCAGTACTTC.

The gene calls are TRBV19 and TRBJ1-2, with 9 bases fitting TRBD1. There are 15 residues in the CDR3. Per the germline V gene, CDR1 is LNHDA and CDR2 is SQIVND (reference sequence). Trimming at V came to 6 bases and at J to 4 bases, leaving 9 bases not matched to a gene. CDR3 DNA: TGTGCCAGTAGGGCCTCCGGGACAGGGATCTATGGCTACACCTTC. Translated, it gives CASRASGTGIYGYTF.